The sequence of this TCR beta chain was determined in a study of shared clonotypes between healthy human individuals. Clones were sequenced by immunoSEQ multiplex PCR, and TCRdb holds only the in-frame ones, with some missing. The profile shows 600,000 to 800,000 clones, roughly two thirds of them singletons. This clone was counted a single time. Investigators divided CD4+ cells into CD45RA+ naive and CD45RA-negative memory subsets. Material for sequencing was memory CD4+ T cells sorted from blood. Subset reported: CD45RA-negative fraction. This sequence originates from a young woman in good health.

The CDR3 DNA reads as TGCGCCAGCAGCTGGGGTTCTCCTAATGAAAAACTGTTTTTT. Translation gives CASSWGSPNEKLFF. The chain is built from TRBV5-1 and TRBJ1-4, with no clear D. Germline values: CDR1 SGHRS, CDR2 YFSETQ. The CDR3 runs to 14 residues. V was cut by 3 bases and J by 3 bases, with 9 bases left in between.